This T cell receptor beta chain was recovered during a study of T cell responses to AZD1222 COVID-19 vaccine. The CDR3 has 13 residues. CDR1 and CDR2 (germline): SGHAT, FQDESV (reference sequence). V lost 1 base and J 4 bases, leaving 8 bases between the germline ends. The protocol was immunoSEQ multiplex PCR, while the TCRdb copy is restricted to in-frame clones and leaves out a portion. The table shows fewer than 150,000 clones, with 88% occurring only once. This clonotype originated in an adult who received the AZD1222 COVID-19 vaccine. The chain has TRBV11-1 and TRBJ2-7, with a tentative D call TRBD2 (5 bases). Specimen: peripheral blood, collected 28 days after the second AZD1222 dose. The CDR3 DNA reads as TGTGCCAGCAGCTTAGTCTCGGGGTACGAGCAGTACTTC. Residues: CASSLVSGYEQYF. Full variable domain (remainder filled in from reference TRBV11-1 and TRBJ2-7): EAEVAQSPRYKITEKSQAVAFWCDPISGHATLYWYRQILGQGPELLVQFQDESVVDDSQLPKDRFSAERLKGVDSTLKIQPAELGDSAMYLCASSLVSGYEQYFGPGTRLTVT.